This T cell receptor beta chain came from a study of CD8+CD57+ T cells in acquired aplastic anemia. Patients included in sequencing had previously demonstrated CD8+CD57+ cell expansion by flow cytometry. There are many counts of this clonotype. The TCR beta profiling, which covered VDJ combination and CDR3 sequence, was carried out using genomic DNA as the template. TCRdb called the reads again in MiXCR, with one record for every CDR3 protein. This sample has around 430,000 distinct CDR3 sequences, with around 32% found just once. The sequenced material came from sorted CD4+, CD8+, or CD8+CD57+ T cells (not recorded which) from PBMCs. The TCR sequence derives from a human donor with aplastic anemia.

The CDR3 DNA reads as TGTGCCAGCAGCGTATCAGGGACGGGAGGCTACACCTTC. It yields the protein CASSVSGTGGYTF. The genes are TRBV9 and TRBJ1-2, with D tentatively TRBD1 (5 bases). CDR1 SGDLS and CDR2 YYNGEE come from the germline V gene. The V end was cut by 1 base, the J end by 8 bases, with 12 bases between. This CDR3 contains 13 residues.